Each of the 24 T cell receptor beta chains below was sequenced from the same sample in a study of blood T cell repertoires in COVID-19 (dated by TCRdb to 2018 to 2021). To prepare the library, the immunoSEQ multiplex PCR assay was applied. TCRdb provides this immuneACCESS table in a form limited to in-frame rearrangements. Some clones are lacking; in checked studies, under half of them reflect an unresolved V gene, and why the rest are absent is not known. The sample contains some 130,000 clones, about 80% of them found a single time. Of the sample, 35% to 45% falls within the top ten clones. What was sequenced was peripheral blood. Receptors originate from a human donor in a cohort sampled during active COVID-19.

The CDR3 DNA follows: TGTGCCAGCAGCGGGCAGGGAATCGAGACCCAGTACTTC. Encoded protein: CASSGQGIETQYF. The J gene is TRBJ2-5, the V gene TRBV5-6; D is possibly TRBD1 (5 bases). Trimming removed 4 bases at V and 5 bases at J, with 12 bases between. Per the germline V gene, CDR1 is SGHDT and CDR2 is YYEEEE. The CDR3 runs 13 residues.

The chain carries TRBV9 and TRBJ2-5; 8 bases match TRBD2. The junction had 14 bases not matched to a gene; V was cut back by 0 bases and J by 10 bases. Per germline, CDR1 SGDLS and CDR2 YYNGEE. This CDR3 is 16 amino acids long. The CDR3 sequence: CASSVDTGGPGSHQYF. DNA of the CDR3: TGTGCCAGCAGCGTAGACACGGGAGGGCCCGGGAGCCACCAGTACTTC.

V usage is TRBV7-2 and J usage is TRBJ2-7; D uncertain. The CDR3 consists of 14 residues. Germline V lookup: CDR1 SGHTA, CDR2 FQGNSA. Trimming shortened V by 1 base and J by 2 bases, and 9 bases separated the two germline ends. CDR3 amino acids: CASSLDIPAYEQYF. In DNA form, the CDR3 reads TGTGCCAGCAGCTTAGACATCCCTGCCTACGAGCAGTACTTC.

The genes are TRBV10-3 and TRBJ1-1; TRBD1 matches 12 bases. The germline CDR1 and CDR2 sequences are ENHRY and SYGVKD. V gave up 9 bases and J gave up 5 bases; unmatched junction bases: 7. This CDR3 has 14 residues. In DNA, the CDR3 is TGTGCCATAGGGACAGGGGGCAAGGGTACTGAAGCTTTCTTT. This sequence encodes CAIGTGGKGTEAFF.

This clone was seen just once. J is TRBJ2-2 and V is TRBV5-4, with D unresolved. From germline, CDR1 is SGHNT and CDR2 YYREEE (reference sequence). The CDR3 is 13 residues long. Trimming stripped 0 bases from V and 6 bases from J, with 6 bases between. In DNA form, the CDR3 reads TGTGCCAGCAGCTTGGACCCAGCCGGGGAGCTGTTTTTT. It specifies CASSLDPAGELFF.

This chain connects TRBV5-6 to TRBJ1-5; no reliable D call. Trimming removed 2 bases at V and 2 bases at J, with 8 bases between. Germline V gene data show CDR1 as SGHDT and CDR2 as YYEEEE. The length of the CDR3 is 14 residues. CDR3 protein: CASSLQRGNQPQHF. In nucleotides, the CDR3 is TGTGCCAGCAGCTTACAGAGGGGCAATCAGCCCCAGCATTTT.

This clone was counted once. The chain combines TRBV7-9 with TRBJ2-2, with D possibly TRBD1 on 5 matching bases. Germline V gives CDR1 SEHNR, CDR2 FQNEAQ (reference sequence). The V end was cut by 5 bases, the J end by 5 bases, with 9 bases between. The CDR3 spans 13 residues. The CDR3, as DNA: TGTGCCAGCAGCCTCCAGGGAACCGGGGAGCTGTTTTTT. Amino acids: CASSLQGTGELFF.

V gene TRBV21-1 combines with J gene TRBJ2-7; the table's D gene call, TRBD2, was not cross checked with the DNA. TRBV21-1 is a pseudogene. The CDR3 has 17 residues. In DNA form, the CDR3 reads TGTGCCAGCAGCAATGTATTCGGGACTAGCGGGAGTGGGGAGCAGTACGTC. Translation gives CASSNVFGTSGSGEQYV.

V is TRBV19 and J is TRBJ1-1; D is unclear. Germline V gene lookup returns CDR1 LNHDA and CDR2 SQIVND (reference sequence). Deletions cut 4 bases from V and 0 bases from J, with 6 bases between. The CDR3 length is 13 residues. The CDR3 DNA follows: TGTGCCAGTAGTAGAACAGTGAACACTGAAGCTTTCTTT. Translated: CASSRTVNTEAFF. Full variable domain (missing parts from reference TRBV19 and TRBJ1-1): DGGITQSPKYLFRKEGQNVTLSCEQNLNHDAMYWYRQDPGQGLRLIYYSQIVNDFQKGDIAEGYSVSREKKESFPLTVTSAQKNPTAFYLCASSRTVNTEAFFGQGTRLTVV.

The J gene is TRBJ2-5, the V gene TRBV5-1; D call uncertain. Looked up from germline, CDR1 is SGHRS and CDR2 is YFSETQ. With 0 bases removed from V and 2 bases from J, the gap between germline ends came to 5 bases. The CDR3 contains 13 residues. CDR3 sequence reads: CASSLGPQETQYF. As DNA, the CDR3 is TGCGCCAGCAGCTTGGGGCCGCAAGAGACCCAGTACTTC.

The J gene is TRBJ2-3, the V gene TRBV27; 16 nucleotides line up with TRBD2. CDR1 is MNHEY, CDR2 SMNVEV, per germline (reference sequence). The V and J ends lost 10 bases and 4 bases, in that order; junction bases with no gene match: 14. This CDR3 is built from 18 residues. CDR3 residues: CATKPLGLAGGQADTQYF. As DNA, the CDR3 is TGTGCCACCAAGCCCCTGGGACTAGCGGGGGGGCAGGCAGATACGCAGTATTTT.

The chain recombines TRBV4-2 with TRBJ1-3; no reliable D call. Germline CDR1 LGHNA, CDR2 YNFKEQ. With 2 bases removed from V and 0 bases from J, the gap between germline ends came to 11 bases. The CDR3 is 16 amino acids. DNA for the CDR3: TGTGCCAGCAGCCAATCACCCCGCGACTCTGGAAACACCATATATTTT. The encoded protein is CASSQSPRDSGNTIYF.

This chain uses TRBV18 with TRBJ1-1; D is unresolved. The CDR3 length is 16 residues. The V gene lost 2 bases and the J gene lost 2 bases, with 15 bases spanning the gap. Germline V gene data show CDR1 as KGHSH and CDR2 as LQKENI. CDR3 in amino acids: CASSPKVRGDNTEAFF. For the CDR3, the DNA is TGTGCCAGCTCACCAAAAGTCCGAGGAGACAACACTGAAGCTTTCTTT. The entire variable domain, with the rest obtained from reference TRBV18 and TRBJ1-1, is as follows: NAGVMQNPRHLVRRRGQEARLRCSPMKGHSHVYWYRQLPEEGLKFMVYLQKENIIDESGMPKERFSAEFPKEGPSILRIQQVVRGDSAAYFCASSPKVRGDNTEAFFGQGTRLTVV.

The J gene is TRBJ1-1, the V gene TRBV2; D unresolved. There are 12 residues in the CDR3. From germline, CDR1 is SNHLY and CDR2 FYNNEI. V shed 9 bases and J shed 0 bases, with 8 bases lying between them. CDR3: CASTVMNTEAFF. The CDR3 coding sequence is TGTGCCAGTACAGTGATGAACACTGAAGCTTTCTTT.

The chain uses TRBV6-5 and TRBJ2-5; possibly TRBD2 for D (5 bases). The CDR3 contains 13 residues. The V and J ends lost 6 bases and 5 bases respectively, with 13 bases between them. Looked up from germline, CDR1 is MNHEY and CDR2 is SVGAGI. CDR3 region: CASRGEGRETQYF. In nucleotides, the CDR3 is TGTGCCAGCAGAGGCGAGGGCCGGGAGACCCAGTACTTC.

This clone appeared a few times. The chain combines TRBV11-2 with TRBJ2-1; no definite D call. The CDR3 covers 14 residues. Trimming pared 2 bases from V and 2 bases from J, leaving 7 bases between. The germline gives CDR1 SGHAT, CDR2 FQNNGV. CDR3 DNA: TGTGCCAGCAGCTTACCCCTAGCCTACAATGAGCAGTTCTTC. Its protein is CASSLPLAYNEQFF.

V and J are TRBV27 and TRBJ1-5; possible D gene TRBD1, 5 bases. The germline V and J ends were trimmed by 4 bases and 7 bases, with 14 bases remaining between them. The CDR3 contains 14 residues. Germline V gene lookup returns CDR1 MNHEY and CDR2 SMNVEV (reference sequence). The CDR3 sequence: CASSSGRADQPQHF. The CDR3 nucleotides read TGTGCCAGCAGTTCAGGCAGGGCGGACCAGCCCCAGCATTTT.

The genes are TRBV5-4 and TRBJ2-7; 8 bases are shared with TRBD1. The CDR3 consists of 14 residues. Germline loops: CDR1 SGHNT, CDR2 YYREEE (reference sequence). J was trimmed by 0 bases and V by 4 bases; bases with no gene match: 3. CDR3 sequence: CASSRGQASYEQYF. As DNA, the CDR3 is TGTGCCAGCAGCCGGGGACAGGCCTCCTACGAGCAGTACTTC.

This chain's CDR3 is CASSLSGQSNQPQHF. The CDR3 nucleotides are TGTGCCAGCAGCTTATCCGGACAAAGCAATCAGCCCCAGCATTTT. The rearrangement links TRBV7-2 to TRBJ1-5; maybe TRBD1 (5 bases). Between the trimmed V and J ends, which lost 2 bases and 1 base, there was a span of 9 bases. The CDR3 has 15 residues. Germline assignment: CDR1 SGHTA and CDR2 FQGNSA.

The chain uses TRBV9 and TRBJ1-6, with unresolved D. CDR1 and CDR2 from the germline V gene are SGDLS and YYNGEE. V lost 9 bases and J lost 0, with 7 bases in between. This CDR3 contains 13 residues. Here the CDR3 DNA reads TGTGCCACCTGGAGCTCCTATAATTCACCCCTCCACTTT. Protein sequence: CATWSSYNSPLHF.

The V call is TRBV4-3, the J call TRBJ1-4; D is perhaps TRBD1 (5 bases). This CDR3 has 15 amino acids. Trimming cost V 3 bases and J 4 bases, with 12 bases left between them. The V gene's germline CDR1 is LGHNA and CDR2 YSLEER. CDR3 loop: CASSHGDRDNEKLFF. The DNA of the CDR3 is TGCGCCAGCAGCCATGGAGACAGAGATAATGAAAAACTGTTTTTT.

The chain uses TRBV9 and TRBJ2-2; 8 nucleotides agree with TRBD2. Germline lookup yields CDR1 SGDLS and CDR2 YYNGEE. With 0 bases clipped from V and 6 bases from J, the junction kept 7 bases outside the gene matches. The CDR3 loop spans 16 amino acids. CDR3 bases: TGTGCCAGCAGCGTAGCTCCGGGAGGGGAGTCCGGGGAGCTGTTTTTT. It yields the protein CASSVAPGGESGELFF.

The chain couples TRBV7-8 to TRBJ1-4; 7 bases are shared with TRBD1. With V trimmed by 5 bases and J by 8 bases, 8 bases remained unmatched. Germline V CDR1 and CDR2: SGHVS, FQNEAQ. The CDR3 sequence is 14 residues long. The CDR3 here is CASSRGGLGEKLFF. CDR3 coding DNA: TGTGCCAGCAGCCGAGGGGGCTTGGGAGAAAAACTGTTTTTT.

This rearrangement joins TRBV6-2 or TRBV6-3 to TRBJ2-1, with D possibly matching TRBD1 (6 bases). The germline V gene has CDR1 MNHEY and CDR2 SVGEGT. Trimming took 6 bases from V and 1 from J, leaving 10 bases between them. The CDR3 extends over 14 amino acids. The CDR3 spells CASRPTGSYNEQFF. The CDR3 region has the DNA TGTGCCAGCAGACCTACAGGGTCCTACAATGAGCAGTTCTTC.